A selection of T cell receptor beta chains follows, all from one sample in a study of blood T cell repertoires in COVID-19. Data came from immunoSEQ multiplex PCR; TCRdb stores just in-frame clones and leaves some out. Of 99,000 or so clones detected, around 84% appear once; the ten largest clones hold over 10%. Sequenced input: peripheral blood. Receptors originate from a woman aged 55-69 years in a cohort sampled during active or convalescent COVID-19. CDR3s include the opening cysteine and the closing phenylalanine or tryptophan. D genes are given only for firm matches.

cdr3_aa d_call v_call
CASSIGTGGWGTDTQYF . TRBV21-1
CASSQEQQGFYEQYF . TRBV4-1
CATSRVPPRDRGGQPQHF TRBD1 TRBV15
CASSLDLGGRYNEQFF TRBD2 TRBV7-9
CATTSPNTDTQYF . TRBV24-1
CASTEGQGSGYVRQPQHF . TRBV21-1
CASSANKGWGDQPQHF . TRBV7-9
CASSYSQDRGGNTIYF . TRBV6-5
CASKGDSYNSPLHF . TRBV6-5
CASSLGGTDTQYF . TRBV5-6
CASSKGSGDGDEQYF . TRBV21-1
CASSWGRNTEAFF . TRBV11-2
CASRSRLGGNTEAFF . TRBV2
CASSLQGPSTEAFF . TRBV7-9
CASSPQLAVLNEQFF TRBD2 TRBV18
CASSHSGGAGELFF TRBD2 TRBV3-1/TRBV3-2
CASSSQGAVNEKLFF TRBD1 TRBV27
CASSRGDRERYF TRBD1 TRBV3-1/TRBV3-2
CASRNGGYTGELFF TRBD2 TRBV6-5
CASSRGTAQETQYF . TRBV5-8
CASSLWSYNEQFF . TRBV7-9
CASSLAGGSDYEQYF TRBD2 TRBV2
CASSLTGSSYNEQFF . TRBV7-3
CASSQDGRVGADTQYF TRBD2 TRBV4-2
CASSPSGNNEQFF TRBD2 TRBV12-3/TRBV12-4
CASSPSGTGGRNEQFF TRBD1 TRBV18
CASVGAGELFF . TRBV12-5
CASSPRILAKNIQYF . TRBV27
CASSPVGGQGNTEAFF . TRBV5-4
CASSLAGGAYNEQFF . TRBV7-8
CASSPYARRYQETQYF . TRBV18
CASSGQLYSGANVLTF . TRBV11-2
CASSKGGGSVTGELFF TRBD2 TRBV4-1
CASRGGNQPQHF . TRBV2
CASSLGGQGSYGYTF TRBD1 TRBV5-1
CASSYGTGNNGYTF TRBD1 TRBV6-5
CASSYDRALQETQYF TRBD1 TRBV2
CASSFQGSTEAFF . TRBV27
CASSLGPIDEQFF . TRBV7-2
CASSFSQDRSYEQYF TRBD1 TRBV5-1
CASSAGGNYGYTF TRBD1 TRBV5-1
CSASEGAHIQYF TRBD1 TRBV20-1
CASSPGTGGYGYTF TRBD1 TRBV5-1
CASSSLQGRSGELFF TRBD1 TRBV5-6
CASSLNRGRETQYF TRBD1 TRBV7-8